A selection of T cell receptor beta chains follows, all from one sample in a study of T-cell reconstitution after alpha-beta-depleted transplantation in children. MiXCR was run by TCRdb on the PCR reads, yielding one entry per CDR3 protein. The sample has some 200,000 distinct CDR3 sequences, roughly a tenth seen once. This specimen consisted of PBMCs, obtained before TCRalphabeta/CD19-depleted stem cell transplant. The receptor set was obtained from a child less than two years old with acute myeloid leukemia, due to receive a stem cell transplant. The CDR3 runs from the conserved cysteine through the conserved F or W. Each record gives: CDR3 DNA, CDR3 protein, V gene, clone size, J gene, D gene. The D gene is left open where the match is weak. Only some rows state a clone size, as once, few, many or a class for expanded clones.

TGCGCCAGCAGCCCGGGACCCAGCCAAGAGACCCAGTACTTC	CASSPGPSQETQYF	TRBV5-1	few	TRBJ2-5	.
TGTGCCATCAGTGAGTCCCGCGGGAGGGTCTCCTACAATGAGCAGTTCTTC	CAISESRGRVSYNEQFF	TRBV10-3	many	TRBJ2-1	TRBD2
TGTGCCAGTAGTATGAGTAGCGGGAAGACCGAGCAGTACTTC	CASSMSSGKTEQYF	TRBV19	many	TRBJ2-7	TRBD2
TGTGCCAGCTCACCACGTGGCGGGGAGCTGTTTTTT	CASSPRGGELFF	TRBV18	many	TRBJ2-2	.
TGCGCCAGCAGCATCTCCGGACTAGCGGGAGGGAGGGAGCAGTTCTTC	CASSISGLAGGREQFF	TRBV5-1	many	TRBJ2-1	TRBD2
TGTGCCAGCAGAACCTTTGACAGGGTTGATTCACCCCTCCACTTT	CASRTFDRVDSPLHF	TRBV12-3/TRBV12-4	many	TRBJ1-6	TRBD1
TGCAGTGCTCGGCCAGCAGGATCCTACGAGCAGTACTTC	CSARPAGSYEQYF	TRBV20-1	.	TRBJ2-7	.
TGCAGCGTTGAAGGATACACCGGGGAGCTGTTTTTT	CSVEGYTGELFF	TRBV29-1	many	TRBJ2-2	.
TGTGCCAAGACACTAGCGGGAGTATACAATGAGCAGTTCTTC	CAKTLAGVYNEQFF	TRBV2	many	TRBJ2-1	TRBD2
TGCGCCAGCAGCTTGCTCACAGGGTTAAGGTACACTGAAGCTTTCTTT	CASSLLTGLRYTEAFF	TRBV5-1	.	TRBJ1-1	.
TGCGCCAGCAGCTGGGCGGGGGGATATCAGCCCCAGCATTTT	CASSWAGGYQPQHF	TRBV5-1	many	TRBJ1-5	.
TGTGCCAGCAGCGGGGGACTTAGCACCGGGGAGCTGTTTTTT	CASSGGLSTGELFF	TRBV7-2	.	TRBJ2-2	.
TGCAGCGTTGAGGGGAGGGAAACCAACTATGGCTACACCTTC	CSVEGRETNYGYTF	TRBV29-1	few	TRBJ1-2	.
TGCGCCAGCAGCTTGGCCTTTTCCTACGAGCAGTACTTC	CASSLAFSYEQYF	TRBV5-1	many	TRBJ2-7	.
TGTGCCAGCACCCTTTCCCGAGGACGTGGTTCACCCCTCCACTTT	CASTLSRGRGSPLHF	TRBV12-3/TRBV12-4	many	TRBJ1-6	.
TGTGCCAGTAGTATCGGAGGGAGAGGTCGGGAGCAGTACTTC	CASSIGGRGREQYF	TRBV19	many	TRBJ2-7	.
TGCAGTGCTAGAGCGGCGGGGATCAATGAGCAGTTCTTC	CSARAAGINEQFF	TRBV20-1	many	TRBJ2-1	.
TGTGCCAGCAGTGAATCTGGGTACCTAAATTCACCCCTCCACTTT	CASSESGYLNSPLHF	TRBV25-1	many	TRBJ1-6	.
TGTGCCAGTGGGACTAGCGGGAACACCGGGGAGCTGTTTTTT	CASGTSGNTGELFF	TRBV6-8	many	TRBJ2-2	TRBD2
TGTGCCAGCACCCCCTATATGGGGGAGGAGCAGTTCTTC	CASTPYMGEEQFF	TRBV5-4	.	TRBJ2-1	.
TGCGCCAGCAGAGTCGAAGCGGGGGGCTACAATGAGCAGTTCTTC	CASRVEAGGYNEQFF	TRBV5-1	many	TRBJ2-1	TRBD2
TGTGCCATCAGCAGGGATAGGGCTATGGACGAGCAGTACTTC	CAISRDRAMDEQYF	TRBV10-3	many	TRBJ2-7	.
TGCGCCAGCAGCCAAGATGGATTCCCGGGACAGGGTCAGGAAAAACTGTTTTTT	CASSQDGFPGQGQEKLFF	TRBV4-3	many	TRBJ1-4	TRBD1
TGCGCCAGCAAGGTCTCAGGGACAGGGGCTTACAATGAGCAGTTCTTC	CASKVSGTGAYNEQFF	TRBV5-1	many	TRBJ2-1	TRBD1
TGTGCCAGCTCACCACCGAGGCTAGCGGGGAGCACAGATACGCAGTATTTT	CASSPPRLAGSTDTQYF	TRBV18	.	TRBJ2-3	TRBD2
TGTGCCTGGGAAGGCAGGGAAAATTACAATGAGCAGTTCTTC	CAWEGRENYNEQFF	TRBV30	many	TRBJ2-1	.
TGTGCCAGCAGTTTGAACCCCGGAGAGACTGAAGCTTTCTTT	CASSLNPGETEAFF	TRBV12-3/TRBV12-4	many	TRBJ1-1	.
TGTGCCAGCAGTCCGCCCCCGGCAGTCTCTGGGGCCAACGTCCTGACTTTC	CASSPPPAVSGANVLTF	TRBV25-1	many	TRBJ2-6	.
TGTGCCAGCAGCCAGTTAGCGGGAGGGCCCCTGTGGAATGAGCAGTTCTTC	CASSQLAGGPLWNEQFF	TRBV7-2	few	TRBJ2-1	TRBD2
TGCAGTGCTAGCGGACGGGCCGCCGAGCAGTACTTC	CSASGRAAEQYF	TRBV20-1	many	TRBJ2-7	.
TGTGCCAGCAGCACAGGGGTCCCGTATGGCTACACCTTC	CASSTGVPYGYTF	TRBV12-3/TRBV12-4	many	TRBJ1-2	TRBD1
TGTGCCAGCAGTTACTCTTATAGGGGGACAGCCAATTCACCCCTCCACTTT	CASSYSYRGTANSPLHF	TRBV6-5	many	TRBJ1-6	TRBD1
TGCAGTGCTAGCCCCGGACACATCTCTGGAAACACCATATATTTT	CSASPGHISGNTIYF	TRBV20-1	many	TRBJ1-3	.
TGTGCCAGCAGTTATCCCGGGGGGACTAGTGGCGAGCAGTTCTTC	CASSYPGGTSGEQFF	TRBV12-3/TRBV12-4	.	TRBJ2-1	TRBD2
TGTGCCAGCAGCTTTAGATTTGGGACCCAGTACTTC	CASSFRFGTQYF	TRBV5-8	many	TRBJ2-5	.
TGTGCCAGCGCTTCTCTCCAAATAGATAATTCACCCCTCCACTTT	CASASLQIDNSPLHF	TRBV6-1	.	TRBJ1-6	.
TGTGCCAGCAGTTCACGGGTGGCCTACGAGCAGTACTTC	CASSSRVAYEQYF	TRBV6-6	many	TRBJ2-7	.